A selection of T cell receptor beta chains follows, all from one sample in a study of spatial heterogeneity in lung cancer. TCRdb used MiXCR to reprocess the 5' RACE reads, holding one entry per CDR3 protein. The sample has about 26,000 distinct CDR3 sequences, more than 10% seen once; the top ten hold about 25%. The sample consisted of PBMCs, taken at surgery. All receptors derive from a female donor with early-stage non-small cell lung cancer. Both conserved end residues are part of each CDR3. The order of the fields is CDR3 length, clone size, D gene, J gene, V gene, CDR3 protein, CDR3 DNA. D genes are given only for firm matches. Clone sizes are given selectively: once, few, many, or a class where the clone is expanded.

14 many TRBD1 TRBJ2-7 TRBV28 CASSLGRGSREQYF TGTGCCAGCAGTTTAGGCAGGGGGTCCAGGGAGCAGTACTTC
17 NA TRBD1 TRBJ2-2 TRBV27 CASSLYSTGLNTGELFF TGTGCCAGCAGTTTATATTCGACAGGGCTGAACACCGGGGAGCTGTTTTTT
13 NA NA TRBJ2-7 TRBV12-3/TRBV12-4 CVSSQTRTNEQYF TGTGTCAGCAGTCAAACGAGGACGAACGAGCAGTACTTC
16 few NA TRBJ1-3 TRBV20-1 CSAKSYSPVSGNTIYF TGCAGTGCTAAATCTTACAGCCCCGTCTCTGGAAACACCATATATTTT
14 few NA TRBJ2-5 TRBV7-8 CASSLGGLQETQYF TGTGCCAGCAGCTTAGGTGGACTCCAAGAGACCCAGTACTTC
12 many NA TRBJ2-2 TRBV2 CASSLAQLSLFF TGTGCCAGCAGCCTGGCCCAGCTGTCGCTGTTTTTT
14 few NA TRBJ2-1 TRBV6-5 CASSWDKEVNEQFF TGTGCCAGCAGTTGGGACAAGGAGGTCAATGAGCAGTTCTTC
14 few TRBD2 TRBJ2-5 TRBV6-2/TRBV6-3 CASSRLAGLETQYF TGTGCCAGCAGCAGACTAGCGGGATTGGAGACCCAGTACTTC
17 many TRBD2 TRBJ2-1 TRBV12-3/TRBV12-4 CASSLGRLAGSYNEQFF TGTGCCAGCAGTTTGGGCAGACTAGCGGGGTCCTACAATGAGCAGTTCTTC
14 many NA TRBJ1-5 TRBV5-1 CASSLETGNQPQHF TGCGCCAGCAGCTTGGAAACAGGGAATCAGCCCCAGCATTTT
15 many TRBD1 TRBJ1-2 TRBV7-2 CASSPGTGSPYGYTF TGTGCCAGCAGCCCGGGGACAGGGTCCCCATATGGCTACACCTTC
15 many TRBD1 TRBJ1-4 TRBV7-9 CASSSAGTGGKKLFF TGTGCCAGCAGCTCGGCCGGGACAGGGGGGAAAAAACTGTTTTTT
13 NA NA TRBJ2-7 TRBV29-1 CSVRGGGSYEQYF TGCAGCGTTCGGGGTGGTGGGTCCTACGAGCAGTACTTC
15 many NA TRBJ1-1 TRBV6-2/TRBV6-3 CASSYSVGSGTEAFF TGTGCCAGCAGTTACAGCGTCGGATCGGGCACTGAAGCTTTCTTT
17 many NA TRBJ1-1 TRBV5-6 CASSPYSGNVANTEAFF TGTGCCAGCAGCCCCTATTCAGGGAACGTGGCGAACACTGAAGCTTTCTTT
16 many NA TRBJ2-7 TRBV27 CASSSGSGLVKYEQYF TGTGCCAGCAGTTCAGGGTCCGGTTTAGTTAAGTACGAGCAGTACTTC